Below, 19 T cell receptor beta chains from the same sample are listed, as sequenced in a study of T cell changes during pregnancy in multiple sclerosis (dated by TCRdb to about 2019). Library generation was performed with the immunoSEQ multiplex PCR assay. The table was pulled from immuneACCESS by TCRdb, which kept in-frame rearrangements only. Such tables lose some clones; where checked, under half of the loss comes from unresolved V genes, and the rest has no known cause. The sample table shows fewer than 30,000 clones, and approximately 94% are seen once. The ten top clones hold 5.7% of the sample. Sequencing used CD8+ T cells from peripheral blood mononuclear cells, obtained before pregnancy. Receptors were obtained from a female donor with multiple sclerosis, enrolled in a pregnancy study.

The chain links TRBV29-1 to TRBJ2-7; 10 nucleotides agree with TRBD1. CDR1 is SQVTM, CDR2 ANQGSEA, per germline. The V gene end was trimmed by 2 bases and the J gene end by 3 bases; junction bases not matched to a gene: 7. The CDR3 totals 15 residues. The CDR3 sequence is CSVELVGQGVYEQYF. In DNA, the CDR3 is TGCAGCGTTGAATTAGTAGGACAGGGGGTCTACGAGCAGTACTTC.

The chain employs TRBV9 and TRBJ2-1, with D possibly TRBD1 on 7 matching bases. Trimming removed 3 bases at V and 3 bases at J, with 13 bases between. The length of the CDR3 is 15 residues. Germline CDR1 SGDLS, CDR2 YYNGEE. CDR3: CASSEGAGIYNEQFF. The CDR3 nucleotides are TGTGCCAGCAGCGAGGGGGCGGGGATCTACAATGAGCAGTTCTTC.

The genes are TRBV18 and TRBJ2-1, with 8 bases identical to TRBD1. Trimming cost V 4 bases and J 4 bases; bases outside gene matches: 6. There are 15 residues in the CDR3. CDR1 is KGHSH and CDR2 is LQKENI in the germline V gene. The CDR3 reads CASSLGTGAYNEQFF. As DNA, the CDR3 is TGTGCCAGCTCACTCGGGACAGGAGCTTACAATGAGCAGTTCTTC.

As DNA, the CDR3 is TGTGCCAGCAGCCACGCGATGTCCGGGTTGAGAGAGACCCAGTACTTC. Its protein product is CASSHAMSGLRETQYF. The gene calls are TRBV9 and TRBJ2-5; D not certain. The ends were cut back, 4 bases at V and 4 bases at J, with 20 bases in the middle. In germline, CDR1 is SGDLS, CDR2 YYNGEE. The CDR3 spans 16 residues. Looking up the rest from reference TRBV9 and TRBJ2-5 gives the full variable domain: DSGVTQTPKHLITATGQRVTLRCSPRSGDLSVYWYQQSLDQGLQFLIQYYNGEERAKGNILERFSAQQFPDLHSELNLSSLELGDSALYFCASSHAMSGLRETQYFGPGTRLLVL.

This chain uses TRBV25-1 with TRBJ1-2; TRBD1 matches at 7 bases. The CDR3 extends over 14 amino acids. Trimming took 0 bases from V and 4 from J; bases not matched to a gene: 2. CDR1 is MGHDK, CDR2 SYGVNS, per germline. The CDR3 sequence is CASSEYPGGYGYTF. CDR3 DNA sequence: TGTGCCAGCAGTGAATATCCAGGGGGCTATGGCTACACCTTC.

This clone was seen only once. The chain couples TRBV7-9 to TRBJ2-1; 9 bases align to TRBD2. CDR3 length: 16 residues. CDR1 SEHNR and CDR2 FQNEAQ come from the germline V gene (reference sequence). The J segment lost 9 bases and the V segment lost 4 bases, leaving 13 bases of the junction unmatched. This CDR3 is CASSSPFQREVSEQFF. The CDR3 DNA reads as TGTGCCAGCAGCTCGCCTTTCCAGCGGGAGGTTAGTGAGCAGTTCTTC. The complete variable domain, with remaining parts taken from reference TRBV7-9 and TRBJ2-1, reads DTGVSQNPRHKITKRGQNVTFRCDPISEHNRLYWYRQTLGQGPEFLTYFQNEAQLEKSRLLSDRFSAERPKGSFSTLEIQRTEQGDSAMYLCASSSPFQREVSEQFFGPGTRLTVL.

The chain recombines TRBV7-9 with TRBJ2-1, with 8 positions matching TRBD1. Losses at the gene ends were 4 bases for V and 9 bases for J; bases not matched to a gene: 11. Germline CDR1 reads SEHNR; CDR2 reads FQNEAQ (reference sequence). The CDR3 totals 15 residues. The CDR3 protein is CASSSPSTGVVEQFF. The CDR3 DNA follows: TGTGCCAGCAGCTCCCCCTCGACAGGGGTGGTTGAGCAGTTCTTC.

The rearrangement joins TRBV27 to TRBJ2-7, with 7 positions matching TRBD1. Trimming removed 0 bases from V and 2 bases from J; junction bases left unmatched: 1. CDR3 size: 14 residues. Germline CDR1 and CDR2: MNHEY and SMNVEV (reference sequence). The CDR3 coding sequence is TGTGCCAGCAGTTTATCGGACAGGACCTACGAGCAGTACTTC. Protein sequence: CASSLSDRTYEQYF.

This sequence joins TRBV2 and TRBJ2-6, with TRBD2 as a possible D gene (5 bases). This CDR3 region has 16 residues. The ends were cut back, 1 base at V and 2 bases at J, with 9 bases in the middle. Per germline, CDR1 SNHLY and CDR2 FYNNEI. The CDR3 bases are TGTGCCAGCAGTGAAGGGGTCGGGACTGGGGCCAACGTCCTGACTTTC. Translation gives CASSEGVGTGANVLTF.

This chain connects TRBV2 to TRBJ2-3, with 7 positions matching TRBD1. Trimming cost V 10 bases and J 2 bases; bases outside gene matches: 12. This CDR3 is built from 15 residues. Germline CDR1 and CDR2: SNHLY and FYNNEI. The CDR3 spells CATLDSTGNTDTQYF. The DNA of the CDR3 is TGTGCCACCCTGGATTCGACAGGGAACACAGATACGCAGTATTTT.

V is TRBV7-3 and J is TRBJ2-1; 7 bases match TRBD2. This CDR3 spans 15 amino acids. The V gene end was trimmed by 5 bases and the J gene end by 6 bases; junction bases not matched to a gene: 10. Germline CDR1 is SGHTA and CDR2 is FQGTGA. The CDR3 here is CASSLFRTSPNEQFF. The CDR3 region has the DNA TGTGCCAGCAGCCTATTTAGGACTAGTCCCAATGAGCAGTTCTTC.

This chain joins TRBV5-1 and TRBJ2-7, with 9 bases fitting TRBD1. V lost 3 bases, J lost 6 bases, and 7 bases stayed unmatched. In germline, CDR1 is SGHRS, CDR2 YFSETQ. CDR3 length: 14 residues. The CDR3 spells CASSWRDRDREQYF. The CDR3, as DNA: TGCGCCAGCAGCTGGCGGGACAGGGACCGCGAGCAGTACTTC.

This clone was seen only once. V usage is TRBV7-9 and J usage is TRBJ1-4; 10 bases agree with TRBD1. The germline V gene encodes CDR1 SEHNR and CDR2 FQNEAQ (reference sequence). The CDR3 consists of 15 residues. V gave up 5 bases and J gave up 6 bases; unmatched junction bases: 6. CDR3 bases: TGTGCCAGCAGCGTCGCGACAGGGGGCGATGAAAAACTGTTTTTT. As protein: CASSVATGGDEKLFF. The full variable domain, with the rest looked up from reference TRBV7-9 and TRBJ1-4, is DTGVSQNPRHKITKRGQNVTFRCDPISEHNRLYWYRQTLGQGPEFLTYFQNEAQLEKSRLLSDRFSAERPKGSFSTLEIQRTEQGDSAMYLCASSVATGGDEKLFFGSGTQLSVL.

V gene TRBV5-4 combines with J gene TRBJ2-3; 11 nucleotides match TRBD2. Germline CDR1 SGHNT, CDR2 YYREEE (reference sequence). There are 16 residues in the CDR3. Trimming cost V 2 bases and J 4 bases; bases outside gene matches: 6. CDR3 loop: CASSLTSGGYADTQYF. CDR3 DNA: TGTGCCAGCAGCTTAACTAGCGGGGGCTATGCAGATACGCAGTATTTT.

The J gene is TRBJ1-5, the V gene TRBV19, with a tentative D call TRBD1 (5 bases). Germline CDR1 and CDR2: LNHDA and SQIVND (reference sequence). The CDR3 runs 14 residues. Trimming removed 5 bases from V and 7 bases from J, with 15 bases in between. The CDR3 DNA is TGTGCCAGTAGTTATTTCCAGGGTAGGCAGCCCCAGCATTTT. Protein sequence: CASSYFQGRQPQHF.

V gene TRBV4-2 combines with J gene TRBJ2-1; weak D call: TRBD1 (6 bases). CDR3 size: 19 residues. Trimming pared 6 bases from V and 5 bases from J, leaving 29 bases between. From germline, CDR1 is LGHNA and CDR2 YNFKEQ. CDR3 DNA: TGTGCCAGCAGTCTAATCCAGGTCTGGACAGCCGGTGGCCACAATGAGCAGTTCTTC. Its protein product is CASSLIQVWTAGGHNEQFF.

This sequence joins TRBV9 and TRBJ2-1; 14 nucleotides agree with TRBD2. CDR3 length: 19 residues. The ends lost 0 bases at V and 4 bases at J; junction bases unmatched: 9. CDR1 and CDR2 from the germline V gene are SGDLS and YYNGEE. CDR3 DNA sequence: TGTGCCAGCAGCGTAGATGGGGGGACTAGCGGGAGTTTGTACAATGAGCAGTTCTTC. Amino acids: CASSVDGGTSGSLYNEQFF.

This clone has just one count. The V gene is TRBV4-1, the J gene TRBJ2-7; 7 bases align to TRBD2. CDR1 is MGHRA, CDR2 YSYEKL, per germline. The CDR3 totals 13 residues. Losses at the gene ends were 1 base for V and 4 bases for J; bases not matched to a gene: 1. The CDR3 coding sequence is TGCGCCAGCAGCCAAGGACTAGCATACGAGCAGTACTTC. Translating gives CASSQGLAYEQYF.

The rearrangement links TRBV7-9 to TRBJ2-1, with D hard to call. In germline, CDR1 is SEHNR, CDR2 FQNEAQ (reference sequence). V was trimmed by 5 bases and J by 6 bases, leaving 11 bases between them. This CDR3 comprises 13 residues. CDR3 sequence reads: CASSARAVNEQFF. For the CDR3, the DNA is TGTGCCAGCAGCGCCCGCGCTGTCAATGAGCAGTTCTTC.